This passage covers 23 T cell receptor beta chains from one sample sequenced in a study of shared clonotypes between healthy human individuals. Clones were read by immunoSEQ multiplex PCR, and TCRdb kept only the in-frame ones, dropping some. The table includes 550,000 to 700,000 clones, around 73% detected once. Specimen: memory CD4+ T cells sorted from blood. Subset here: CD45RA-negative fraction. The source is a young woman in good health.

The rearrangement links TRBV30 to TRBJ2-3; TRBD2 matches 9 bases. The V and J ends lost 0 bases and 2 bases, in that order; junction bases with no gene match: 9. CDR3 length: 17 amino acids. Looked up from germline, CDR1 is GTSNPN and CDR2 is SVGIG (reference sequence). The CDR3 DNA sequence: TGTGCCTGGAGTGTTTTAGCGGGAGCCGGATTCACAGATACGCAGTATTTT. It yields the protein CAWSVLAGAGFTDTQYF.

This chain joins TRBV6-5 and TRBJ2-7, with a possible D match to TRBD1 (5 bases). Looked up from germline, CDR1 is MNHEY and CDR2 is SVGAGI. The V end was cut by 6 bases, the J end by 3 bases, with 12 bases between. This CDR3 has 13 residues. CDR3 bases: TGTGCCAGCAGAAGGGGTATCAACTACGAGCAGTACTTC. The encoded protein is CASRRGINYEQYF.

This clone was observed once. DNA of the CDR3: TGTGCCAGCCAAGACAGGGAGGGAAACATTCAGTACTTC. As protein: CASQDREGNIQYF. V usage is TRBV6-1 and J usage is TRBJ2-4; D is possibly TRBD1 or TRBD2 (7 bases each). The CDR3 is 13 amino acids. Germline values: CDR1 MNHNS, CDR2 SASEGT. Trimming took 8 bases from V and 6 from J, leaving 14 bases between them.

Note on this clone: At the DNA level, this CDR3 is encoded by other sequences in the same sample as well. The rearrangement uses TRBV2 and TRBJ2-7, with D unresolved. The CDR3 covers 12 residues. Trimming stripped 5 bases from V and 3 bases from J, with 8 bases between. The germline V gene encodes CDR1 SNHLY and CDR2 FYNNEI. CDR3 coding DNA: TGTGCCAGCAGTCGCACGGGCTACGAGCAGTACTTC. Amino acid sequence: CASSRTGYEQYF.

V usage is TRBV5-1 and J usage is TRBJ2-1, with TRBD2 as a possible D gene (6 bases). Trimming left V 1 base short and J 7 bases short, with 12 bases between. In germline, CDR1 is SGHRS, CDR2 YFSETQ. The CDR3 is 14 amino acids. CDR3 DNA sequence: TGCGCCAGCAGCTTGACGGGGAGCGGGAATGAGCAGTTCTTC. Amino acids: CASSLTGSGNEQFF.

This clone was found once. This chain joins TRBV2 and TRBJ2-1; a weak D match, TRBD1 (5 bases). The CDR3 length is 13 residues. V lost 8 bases and J lost 9, with 17 bases in between. Germline V CDR1 and CDR2: SNHLY, FYNNEI. CDR3 DNA: TGTGCCAGCCTCGTCATTCCCAGGGTTGAGCAGTTCTTC. As protein: CASLVIPRVEQFF.

The chain links TRBV9 to TRBJ2-1; D unclear. The V end lost 0 bases, the J end lost 3 bases, and 10 bases lay between the germline ends. CDR1 and CDR2 from the germline V gene are SGDLS and YYNGEE. The CDR3 length is 15 residues. The CDR3 loop reads CASSVEMRHYNEQFF. The CDR3, as DNA: TGTGCCAGCAGCGTAGAGATGCGGCACTACAATGAGCAGTTCTTC. Based on the CDR3 plus reference TRBV9 and TRBJ2-1, the full variable domain is DSGVTQTPKHLITATGQRVTLRCSPRSGDLSVYWYQQSLDQGLQFLIQYYNGEERAKGNILERFSAQQFPDLHSELNLSSLELGDSALYFCASSVEMRHYNEQFFGPGTRLTVL.

A single count supports this clone. The CDR3: CASSLSPPAKNIQYF. CDR3 in DNA: TGTGCCAGCAGTTTATCTCCCCCAGCCAAAAACATTCAGTACTTC. The genes are TRBV28 and TRBJ2-4; D is undetermined. The CDR3 loop spans 15 amino acids. Trimming took 1 base from V and 0 from J, leaving 7 bases between them. Germline V lookup: CDR1 MDHEN, CDR2 SYDVKM.

This sequence joins TRBV7-2 and TRBJ2-3; 9 bases align to TRBD1. The CDR3 loop spans 19 amino acids. Germline V gene lookup returns CDR1 SGHTA and CDR2 FQGNSA. The trim removed 4 bases at V and 5 bases at J, leaving 19 bases unmatched. The CDR3 DNA follows: TGTGCCAGCAGCTCGCTAGTGAGCCCCGTTGACAGGGGGAGAGATACGCAGTATTTT. Translating it yields CASSSLVSPVDRGRDTQYF. Full variable domain (rest looked up from reference TRBV7-2 and TRBJ2-3): GAGVSQSPSNKVTEKGKDVELRCDPISGHTALYWYRQSLGQGLEFLIYFQGNSAPDKSGLPSDRFSAERTGGSVSTLTIQRTQQEDSAVYLCASSSLVSPVDRGRDTQYFGPGTRLTVL.

The chain recombines TRBV7-2 with TRBJ2-5; no definite D call. Deletions cut 0 bases from V and 5 bases from J, with 10 bases between. The CDR3 sequence is 14 residues long. The germline CDR1 and CDR2 sequences are SGHTA and FQGNSA. DNA of the CDR3: TGTGCCAGCAGCTTAGCAGGGTTGCGGGAGACCCAGTACTTC. As protein: CASSLAGLRETQYF.

This sequence joins TRBV10-3 and TRBJ2-7; 7 bases match TRBD2. Trimming removed 4 bases from V and 1 base from J; junction bases left unmatched: 7. The CDR3 extends over 15 amino acids. Per the germline V gene, CDR1 is ENHRY and CDR2 is SYGVKD. The CDR3 bases are TGTGCCATCAGTGCCGCTAGCGGAGGGTCCTACGAGCAGTACTTC. It translates to CAISAASGGSYEQYF.

This sequence joins TRBV10-2 and TRBJ2-7; 8 bases map to TRBD1. V lost 6 bases and J lost 10; bases outside the gene matches: 8. The CDR3 has 12 residues. Germline V gene data show CDR1 as WSHSY and CDR2 as SAAADI. CDR3 loop: CASSDRDRPQYF. For the CDR3, the DNA is TGCGCCAGCAGCGACCGGGACAGGCCTCAGTACTTC.

The chain links TRBV5-4 to TRBJ2-1; 8 bases are a match to TRBD2. Germline CDR1 SGHNT, CDR2 YYREEE (reference sequence). CDR3 length equals 17 residues. The trim removed 5 bases at V and 0 bases at J, leaving 10 bases unmatched. The DNA for the CDR3 is TGTGCCAGCAGACTGGCGCTAGCGGGTAGCTCCTACAATGAGCAGTTCTTC. Its translation is CASRLALAGSSYNEQFF.

This clone has just a few counts. Other DNA sequences in the same sample also yield this CDR3. The chain recombines TRBV5-1 with TRBJ1-3, with D perhaps matching TRBD1 (6 bases). Deletions cut 4 bases from V and 2 bases from J, with 10 bases between. The CDR3 extends over 14 amino acids. Germline lookup yields CDR1 SGHRS and CDR2 YFSETQ. The CDR3 sequence is CASSPGTTGNTIYF. CDR3 coding DNA: TGCGCCAGCAGCCCTGGGACAACTGGAAACACCATATATTTT.

This chain uses TRBV6-1 with TRBJ2-1, with D perhaps given as TRBD1 or TRBD2 (6 bases each). Per germline, CDR1 MNHNS and CDR2 SASEGT. The V end was cut by 8 bases, the J end by 2 bases, with 13 bases between. The CDR3 extends over 14 amino acids. For the CDR3, the DNA is TGTGCCAGCTTTCTGGGGGGCCCCTACAATGAGCAGTTCTTC. Translated: CASFLGGPYNEQFF.

The chain links TRBV28 to TRBJ2-2; D not certain. Trimming removed 2 bases from V and 2 bases from J, with 12 bases in between. Germline V lookup: CDR1 MDHEN, CDR2 SYDVKM. The CDR3 extends over 16 amino acids. CDR3 loop: CASSLKGGYNTGELFF. DNA of the CDR3: TGTGCCAGCAGTTTAAAAGGTGGCTACAACACCGGGGAGCTGTTTTTT. Full variable domain (outside the CDR3, taken from reference TRBV28 and TRBJ2-2): DVKVTQSSRYLVKRTGEKVFLECVQDMDHENMFWYRQDPGLGLRLIYFSYDVKMKEKGDIPEGYSVSREKKERFSLILESASTNQTSMYLCASSLKGGYNTGELFFGEGSRLTVL.

The rearrangement uses TRBV28 and TRBJ1-2; no reliable D call. This CDR3 has 12 amino acids. Germline V gives CDR1 MDHEN, CDR2 SYDVKM. V lost 5 bases, J lost 4 bases, and 8 bases lay in between. The CDR3 loop is CASSLTIYGYTF. The CDR3 DNA is TGTGCCAGCAGTCTGACAATCTATGGCTACACCTTC.

The J gene is TRBJ1-4, the V gene TRBV5-5, with D hard to call. Germline values: CDR1 SGHKS, CDR2 YYEKEE (reference sequence). The CDR3 length is 16 residues. Trimming removed 4 bases at V and 0 bases at J, with 13 bases between. CDR3 amino acids: CASSPLSRATNEKLFF. CDR3 bases: TGTGCCAGCAGCCCCCTGTCCCGAGCAACTAATGAAAAACTGTTTTTT.

This clone is a singleton in its sample. The V call is TRBV7-6, the J call TRBJ1-4; 9 positions agree with TRBD1. The V gene's germline CDR1 is SGHVS and CDR2 FNYEAQ. After removal of 1 base from V and 6 bases from J, the junction contained 9 bases not matched to a gene. The CDR3 consists of 17 residues. The CDR3 sequence is CASSLEPYRGRDEKLFF. The CDR3 nucleotides are TGTGCCAGCAGCTTAGAACCTTACAGGGGGCGAGATGAAAAACTGTTTTTT.

Details on this clone: The same CDR3 arises from other DNA sequences in this sample as well. The rearrangement uses TRBV20-1 and TRBJ2-7; possible D gene TRBD2, 5 bases. The V and J ends lost 5 bases and 4 bases respectively, with 9 bases between them. Per germline, CDR1 DFQATT and CDR2 SNEGSKA (reference sequence). The CDR3 runs to 11 residues. The CDR3 DNA follows: TGCAGTGCTGGACTGAGTTACGAGCAGTACTTC. Translated: CSAGLSYEQYF.

The chain is built from TRBV19 and TRBJ2-2; 9 positions agree with TRBD2. From germline, CDR1 is LNHDA and CDR2 SQIVND (reference sequence). J gave up 6 bases and V 5 bases, and 7 bases lay outside the gene matches. The CDR3 totals 15 residues. CDR3 DNA: TGTGCCAGTAGTTCCTGGCGGGAGGGGCCCGGGGAGCTGTTTTTT. Translating gives CASSSWREGPGELFF.

This clone was detected only a few times. This rearrangement joins TRBV5-6 to TRBJ2-1, with D unclear. The V end lost 2 bases, the J end lost 0 bases, and 12 bases lay between the germline ends. Germline loops: CDR1 SGHDT, CDR2 YYEEEE. This CDR3 spans 16 amino acids. The CDR3 sequence is CASSFYTRISYNEQFF. In nucleotides, the CDR3 is TGTGCCAGCAGCTTTTATACGCGTATCTCCTACAATGAGCAGTTCTTC. The full variable domain, with the rest looked up from reference TRBV5-6 and TRBJ2-1, is DAGVTQSPTHLIKTRGQQVTLRCSPKSGHDTVSWYQQALGQGPQFIFQYYEEEERQRGNFPDRFSGHQFPNYSSELNVNALLLGDSALYLCASSFYTRISYNEQFFGPGTRLTVL.

This chain connects TRBV6-1 to TRBJ1-2; 9 bases fit TRBD1. Per the germline V gene, CDR1 is MNHNS and CDR2 is SASEGT. V shed 4 bases and J 8 bases; nucleotides not matched to a gene: 17. CDR3 length equals 17 residues. This CDR3 is CASSGTRDRAVSWGYTF. The CDR3, as DNA: TGTGCCAGCAGTGGGACCCGGGACAGGGCAGTCAGTTGGGGCTACACCTTC.